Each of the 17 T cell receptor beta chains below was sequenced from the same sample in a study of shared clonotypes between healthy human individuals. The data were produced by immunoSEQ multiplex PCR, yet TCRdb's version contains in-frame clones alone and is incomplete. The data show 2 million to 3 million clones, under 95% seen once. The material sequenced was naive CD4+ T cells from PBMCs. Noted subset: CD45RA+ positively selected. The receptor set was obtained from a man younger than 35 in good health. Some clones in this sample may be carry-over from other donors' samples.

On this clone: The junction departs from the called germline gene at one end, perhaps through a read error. CDR3 in DNA: TGTGTCAGCAGCTCCTCGGGACAGGGTCTCTACGAGCAGTACTTC. Its protein product is CVSSSSGQGLYEQYF. This chain links TRBV5-4 with TRBJ2-7; the match to TRBD1 covers 9 bases. The CDR3 has 15 amino acids. CDR1 is SGHNT and CDR2 is YYREEE in the germline V gene (reference sequence).

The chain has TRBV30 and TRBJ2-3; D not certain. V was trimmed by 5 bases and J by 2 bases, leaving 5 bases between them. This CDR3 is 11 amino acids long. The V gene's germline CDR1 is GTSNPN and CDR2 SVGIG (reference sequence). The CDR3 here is CAWDHTDTQYF. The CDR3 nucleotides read TGTGCCTGGGACCACACAGATACGCAGTATTTT.

DNA of the CDR3: TGTGCCAGCACTCCAGAGGGGACAGCTGGAAACACCATATATTTT. This sequence encodes CASTPEGTAGNTIYF. This chain links TRBV4-2 with TRBJ1-3; 7 bases agree with TRBD1. The CDR3 spans 15 residues. Trimming took 7 bases from V and 2 from J; bases not matched to a gene: 8. Germline-derived CDR1 and CDR2 are LGHNA and YNFKEQ.

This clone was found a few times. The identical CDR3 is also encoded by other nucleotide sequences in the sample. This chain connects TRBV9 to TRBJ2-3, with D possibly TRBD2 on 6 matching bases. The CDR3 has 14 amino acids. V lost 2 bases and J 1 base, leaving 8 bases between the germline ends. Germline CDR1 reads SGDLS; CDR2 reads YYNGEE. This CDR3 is CASSVASGTDTQYF. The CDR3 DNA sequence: TGTGCCAGCAGCGTGGCTAGCGGCACAGATACGCAGTATTTT.

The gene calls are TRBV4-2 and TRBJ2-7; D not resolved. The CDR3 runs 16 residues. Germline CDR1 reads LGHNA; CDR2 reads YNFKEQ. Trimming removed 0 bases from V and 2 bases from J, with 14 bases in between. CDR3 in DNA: TGTGCCAGCAGCCAAGATCGGGCCGGGCCCCCCTACGAGCAGTACTTC. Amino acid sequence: CASSQDRAGPPYEQYF.

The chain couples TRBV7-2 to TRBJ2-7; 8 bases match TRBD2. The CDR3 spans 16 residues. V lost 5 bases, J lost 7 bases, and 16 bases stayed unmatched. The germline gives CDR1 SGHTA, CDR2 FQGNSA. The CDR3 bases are TGTGCCAGCAGCGCGAGCGGGAGTTCGCCCCTCCGGGAGCAGTACTTC. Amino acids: CASSASGSSPLREQYF.

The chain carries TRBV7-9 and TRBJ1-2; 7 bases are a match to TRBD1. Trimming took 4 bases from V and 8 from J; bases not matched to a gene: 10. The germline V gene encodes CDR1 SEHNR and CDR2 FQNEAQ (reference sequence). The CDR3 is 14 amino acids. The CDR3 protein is CASSYQTSTGGYTF. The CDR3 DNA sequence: TGTGCCAGCAGCTACCAAACCTCGACAGGGGGCTACACCTTC.

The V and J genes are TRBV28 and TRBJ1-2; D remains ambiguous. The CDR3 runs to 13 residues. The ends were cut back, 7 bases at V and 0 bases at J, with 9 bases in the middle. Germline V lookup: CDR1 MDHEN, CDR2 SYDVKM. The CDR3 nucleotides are TGTGCCAGCATCGGGCCCCCTAACTATGGCTACACCTTC. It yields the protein CASIGPPNYGYTF.

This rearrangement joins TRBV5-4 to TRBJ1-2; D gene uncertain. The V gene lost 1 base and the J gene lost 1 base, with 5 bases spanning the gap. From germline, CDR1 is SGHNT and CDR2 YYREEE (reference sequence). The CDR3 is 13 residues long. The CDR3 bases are TGTGCCAGCAGCTTGAGGAATAACTATGGCTACACCTTC. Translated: CASSLRNNYGYTF.

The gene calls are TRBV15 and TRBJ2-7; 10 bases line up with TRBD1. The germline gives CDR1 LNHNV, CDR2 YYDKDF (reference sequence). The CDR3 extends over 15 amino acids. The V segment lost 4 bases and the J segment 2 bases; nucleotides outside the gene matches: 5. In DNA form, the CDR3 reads TGTGCCACCAGCAAGGGACAGGGGTCAACCTACGAGCAGTACTTC. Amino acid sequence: CATSKGQGSTYEQYF. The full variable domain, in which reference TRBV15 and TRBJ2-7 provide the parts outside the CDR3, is DAMVIQNPRYQVTQFGKPVTLSCSQTLNHNVMYWYQQKSSQAPKLLFHYYDKDFNNEADTPDNFQSRRPNTSFCFLDIRSPGLGDTAMYLCATSKGQGSTYEQYFGPGTRLTVT.

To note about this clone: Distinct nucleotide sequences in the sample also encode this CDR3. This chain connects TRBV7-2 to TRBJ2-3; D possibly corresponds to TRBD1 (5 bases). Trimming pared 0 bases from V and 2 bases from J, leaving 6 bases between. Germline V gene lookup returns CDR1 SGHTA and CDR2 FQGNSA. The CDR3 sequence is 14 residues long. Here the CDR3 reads CASSLAGHTDTQYF. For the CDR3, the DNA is TGTGCCAGCAGCTTAGCGGGGCACACAGATACGCAGTATTTT. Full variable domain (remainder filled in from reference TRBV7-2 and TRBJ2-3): GAGVSQSPSNKVTEKGKDVELRCDPISGHTALYWYRQSLGQGLEFLIYFQGNSAPDKSGLPSDRFSAERTGGSVSTLTIQRTQQEDSAVYLCASSLAGHTDTQYFGPGTRLTVL.

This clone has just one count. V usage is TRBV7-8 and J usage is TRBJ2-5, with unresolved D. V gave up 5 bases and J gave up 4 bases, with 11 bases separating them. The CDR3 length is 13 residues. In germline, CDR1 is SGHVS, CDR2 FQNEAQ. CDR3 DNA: TGTGCCAGCAGCCCAAAATGGGGAGAGACCCAGTACTTC. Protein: CASSPKWGETQYF.

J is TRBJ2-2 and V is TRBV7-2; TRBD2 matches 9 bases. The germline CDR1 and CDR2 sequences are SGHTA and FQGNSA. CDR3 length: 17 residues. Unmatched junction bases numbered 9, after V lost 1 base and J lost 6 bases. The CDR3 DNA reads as TGTGCCAGCAGCTTAGGAATTAGCGGGAGTGGGCCCGGGGAGCTGTTTTTT. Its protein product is CASSLGISGSGPGELFF. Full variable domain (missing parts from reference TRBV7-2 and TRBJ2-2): GAGVSQSPSNKVTEKGKDVELRCDPISGHTALYWYRQSLGQGLEFLIYFQGNSAPDKSGLPSDRFSAERTGGSVSTLTIQRTQQEDSAVYLCASSLGISGSGPGELFFGEGSRLTVL.

CDR3 loop: CASSFLNSYEQYF. The CDR3 DNA reads TGTGCCAGCAGTTTCCTGAACTCCTACGAGCAGTACTTC. This rearrangement joins TRBV6-5 to TRBJ2-7; D gene ambiguous. V was pared by 4 bases and J by 0 bases, with 7 bases between. This CDR3 has 13 residues. The germline V gene encodes CDR1 MNHEY and CDR2 SVGAGI.

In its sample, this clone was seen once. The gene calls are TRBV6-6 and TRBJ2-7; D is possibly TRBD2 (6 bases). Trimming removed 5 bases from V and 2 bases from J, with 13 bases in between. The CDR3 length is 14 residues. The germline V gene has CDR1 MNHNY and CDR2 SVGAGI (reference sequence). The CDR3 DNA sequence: TGTGCCAGCAGTGACCAGGGAGGCCCCTACGAGCAGTACTTC. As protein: CASSDQGGPYEQYF.

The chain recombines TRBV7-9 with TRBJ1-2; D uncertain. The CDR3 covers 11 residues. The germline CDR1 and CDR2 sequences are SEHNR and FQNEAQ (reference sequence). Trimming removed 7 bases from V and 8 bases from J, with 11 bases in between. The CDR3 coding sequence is TGTGCCAGCACCAGAAACGACGGCTACACCTTC. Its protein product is CASTRNDGYTF.

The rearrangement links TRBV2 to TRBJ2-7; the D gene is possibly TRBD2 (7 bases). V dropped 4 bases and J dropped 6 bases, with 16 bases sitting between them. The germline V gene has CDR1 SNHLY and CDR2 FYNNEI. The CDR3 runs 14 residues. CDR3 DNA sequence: TGTGCCAGCAGTGCGGGGGGCATTTCGCGCGAGCAGTACTTC. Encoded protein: CASSAGGISREQYF.